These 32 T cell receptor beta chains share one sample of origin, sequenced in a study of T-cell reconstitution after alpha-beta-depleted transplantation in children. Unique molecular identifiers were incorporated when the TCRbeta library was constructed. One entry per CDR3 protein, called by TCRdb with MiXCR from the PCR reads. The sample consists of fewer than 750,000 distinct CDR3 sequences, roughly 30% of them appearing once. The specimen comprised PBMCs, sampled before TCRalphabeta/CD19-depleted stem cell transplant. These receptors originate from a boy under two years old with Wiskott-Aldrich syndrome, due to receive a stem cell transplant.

CDR3 region: CASSPGLSRLRSYNEQFF. In DNA form, the CDR3 reads TGCGCCAGCAGCCCAGGACTAAGTAGACTAAGGTCCTACAATGAGCAGTTCTTC. The rearrangement uses TRBV5-1 and TRBJ2-1; D perhaps matches TRBD2 (6 bases). Germline V CDR1 and CDR2: SGHRS, YFSETQ. The CDR3 spans 18 residues. Trimming took 4 bases from V and 1 from J, leaving 21 bases between them.

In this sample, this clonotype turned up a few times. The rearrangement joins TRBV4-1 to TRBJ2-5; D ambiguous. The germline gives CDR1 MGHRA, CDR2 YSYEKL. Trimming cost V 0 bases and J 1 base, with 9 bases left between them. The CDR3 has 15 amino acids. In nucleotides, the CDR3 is TGCGCCAGCAGCCAAGATCGGGTAGGCCAAGAGACCCAGTACTTC. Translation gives CASSQDRVGQETQYF.

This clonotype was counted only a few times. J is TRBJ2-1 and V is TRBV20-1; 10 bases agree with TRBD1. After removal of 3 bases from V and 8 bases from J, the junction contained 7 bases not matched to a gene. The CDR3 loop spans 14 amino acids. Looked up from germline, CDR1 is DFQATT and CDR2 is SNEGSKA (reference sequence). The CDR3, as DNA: TGCAGTGCTAGCCGAGGGACAGGGGTCGATGAGCAGTTCTTC. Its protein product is CSASRGTGVDEQFF.

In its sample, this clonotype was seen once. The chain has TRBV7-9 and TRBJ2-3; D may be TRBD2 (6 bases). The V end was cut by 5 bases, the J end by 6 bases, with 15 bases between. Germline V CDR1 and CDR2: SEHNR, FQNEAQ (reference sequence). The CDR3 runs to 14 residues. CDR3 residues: CASSRDGRGDTQYF. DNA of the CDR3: TGTGCCAGCAGCCGGGACGGGAGAGGGGATACGCAGTATTTT.

The CDR3, as DNA: TGTGCCAGCAGCTTCCCGACGGACCAAGAGACCCAGTACTTC. Translated: CASSFPTDQETQYF. The chain has TRBV7-9 and TRBJ2-5; D ambiguous. CDR1 and CDR2 (germline): SEHNR, FQNEAQ (reference sequence). V lost 3 bases and J 0 bases, leaving 8 bases between the germline ends. This CDR3 has 14 residues.

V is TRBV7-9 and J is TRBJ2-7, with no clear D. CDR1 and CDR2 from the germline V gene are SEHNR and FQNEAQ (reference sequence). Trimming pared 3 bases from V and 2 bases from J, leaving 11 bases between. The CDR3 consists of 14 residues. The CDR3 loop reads CASSFRTETYEQYF. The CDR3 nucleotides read TGTGCCAGCAGCTTTAGGACGGAAACCTACGAGCAGTACTTC.

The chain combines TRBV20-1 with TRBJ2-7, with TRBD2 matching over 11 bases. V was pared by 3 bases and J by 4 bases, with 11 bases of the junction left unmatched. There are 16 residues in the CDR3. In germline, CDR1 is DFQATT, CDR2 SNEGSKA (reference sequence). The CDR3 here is CSASVPGTSGLYEQYF. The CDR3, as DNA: TGCAGTGCTAGTGTCCCCGGGACTAGCGGCTTATACGAGCAGTACTTC.

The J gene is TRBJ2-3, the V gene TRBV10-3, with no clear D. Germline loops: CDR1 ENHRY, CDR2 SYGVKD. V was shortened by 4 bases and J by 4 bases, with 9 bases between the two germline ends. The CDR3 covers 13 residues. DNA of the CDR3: TGTGCCATCAGTGTTTCAGTACCAGATACGCAGTATTTT. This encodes CAISVSVPDTQYF.

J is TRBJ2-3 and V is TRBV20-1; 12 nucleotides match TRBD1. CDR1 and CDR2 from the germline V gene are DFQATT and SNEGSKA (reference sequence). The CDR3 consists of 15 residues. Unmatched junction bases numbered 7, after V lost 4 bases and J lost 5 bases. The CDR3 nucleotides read TGCAGTGCTACCGGGACAGGGGGCATCGAAGATACGCAGTATTTT. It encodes CSATGTGGIEDTQYF.

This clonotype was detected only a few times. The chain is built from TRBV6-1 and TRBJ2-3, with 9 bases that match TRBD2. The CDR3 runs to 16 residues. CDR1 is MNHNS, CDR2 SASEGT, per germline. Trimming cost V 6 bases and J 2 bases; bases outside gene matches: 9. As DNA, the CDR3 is TGTGCCAGCAGGGCCAGCGGGAGGACTATCACAGATACGCAGTATTTT. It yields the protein CASRASGRTITDTQYF.

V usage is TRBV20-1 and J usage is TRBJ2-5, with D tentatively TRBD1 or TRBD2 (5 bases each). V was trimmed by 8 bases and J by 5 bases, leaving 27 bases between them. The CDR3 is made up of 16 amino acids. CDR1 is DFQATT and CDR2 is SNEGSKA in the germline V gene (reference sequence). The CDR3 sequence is CSPQYWGSKEGETQYF. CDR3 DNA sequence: TGCAGTCCCCAGTATTGGGGTTCGAAAGAGGGGGAGACCCAGTACTTC.

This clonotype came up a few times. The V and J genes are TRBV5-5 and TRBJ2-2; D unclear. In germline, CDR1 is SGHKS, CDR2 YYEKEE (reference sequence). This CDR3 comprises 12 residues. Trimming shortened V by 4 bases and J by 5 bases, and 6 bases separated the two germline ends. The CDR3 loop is CASSPSTGELFF. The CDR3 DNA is TGTGCCAGCAGCCCTAGTACCGGGGAGCTGTTTTTT. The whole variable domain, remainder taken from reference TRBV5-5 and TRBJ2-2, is DAGVTQSPTHLIKTRGQQVTLRCSPISGHKSVSWYQQVLGQGPQFIFQYYEKEERGRGNFPDRFSARQFPNYSSELNVNALLLGDSALYLCASSPSTGELFFGEGSRLTVL.

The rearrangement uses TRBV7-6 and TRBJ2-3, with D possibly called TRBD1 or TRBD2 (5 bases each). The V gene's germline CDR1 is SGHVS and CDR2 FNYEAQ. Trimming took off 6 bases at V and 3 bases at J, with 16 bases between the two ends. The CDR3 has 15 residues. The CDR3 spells CASRAGMRATDTQYF. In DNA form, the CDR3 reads TGTGCCAGCAGAGCAGGGATGAGGGCAACAGATACGCAGTATTTT.

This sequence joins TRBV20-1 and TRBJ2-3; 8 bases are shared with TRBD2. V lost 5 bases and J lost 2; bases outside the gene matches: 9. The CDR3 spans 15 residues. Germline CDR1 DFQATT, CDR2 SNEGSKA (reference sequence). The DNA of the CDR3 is TGCAGTGCTCGGATAGCGGGAAGGGTCACAGATACGCAGTATTTT. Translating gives CSARIAGRVTDTQYF.

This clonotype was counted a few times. This CDR3 reads CATRQVNYEQYF. In DNA, the CDR3 is TGTGCCACCCGACAGGTTAACTACGAGCAGTACTTC. V usage is TRBV28 and J usage is TRBJ2-7; D is possibly TRBD1 (6 bases). V was trimmed by 10 bases and J by 3 bases, leaving 13 bases between them. This CDR3 spans 12 amino acids. Germline CDR1 MDHEN, CDR2 SYDVKM.

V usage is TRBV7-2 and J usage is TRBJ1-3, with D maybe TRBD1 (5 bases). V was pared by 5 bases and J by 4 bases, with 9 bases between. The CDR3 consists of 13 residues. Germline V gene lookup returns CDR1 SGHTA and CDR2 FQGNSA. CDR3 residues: CASSRGMGNTIYF. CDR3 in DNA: TGTGCCAGCAGCCGGGGGATGGGAAACACCATATATTTT.

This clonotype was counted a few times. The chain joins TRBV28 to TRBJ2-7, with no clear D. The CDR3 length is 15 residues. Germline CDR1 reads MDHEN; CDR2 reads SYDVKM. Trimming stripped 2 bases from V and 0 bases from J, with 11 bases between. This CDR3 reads CASSLDTFYSYEQYF. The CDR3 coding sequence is TGTGCCAGCAGTTTAGACACCTTTTACTCCTACGAGCAGTACTTC. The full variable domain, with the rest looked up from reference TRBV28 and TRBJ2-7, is DVKVTQSSRYLVKRTGEKVFLECVQDMDHENMFWYRQDPGLGLRLIYFSYDVKMKEKGDIPEGYSVSREKKERFSLILESASTNQTSMYLCASSLDTFYSYEQYFGPGTRLTVT.

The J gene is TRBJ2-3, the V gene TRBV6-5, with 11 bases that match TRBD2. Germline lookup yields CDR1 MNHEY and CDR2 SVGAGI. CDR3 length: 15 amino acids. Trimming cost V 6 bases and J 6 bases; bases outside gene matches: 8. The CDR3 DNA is TGTGCCAGCAGACAACTAGCGGGAGTAGGGGATACGCAGTATTTT. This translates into CASRQLAGVGDTQYF.

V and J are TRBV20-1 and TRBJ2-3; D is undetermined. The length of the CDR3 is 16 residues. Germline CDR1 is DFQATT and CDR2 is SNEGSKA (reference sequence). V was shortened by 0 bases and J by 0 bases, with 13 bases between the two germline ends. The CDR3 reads CSARDQAVPSTDTQYF. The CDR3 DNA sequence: TGCAGTGCTAGAGATCAGGCAGTCCCTAGCACAGATACGCAGTATTTT.

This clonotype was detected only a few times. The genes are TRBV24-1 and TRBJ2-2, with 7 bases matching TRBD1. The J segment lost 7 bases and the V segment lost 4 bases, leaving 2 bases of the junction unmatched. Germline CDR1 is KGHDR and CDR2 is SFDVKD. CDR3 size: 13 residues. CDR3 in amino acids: CATSERQGGELFF. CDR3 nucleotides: TGTGCCACCAGTGAGCGACAGGGCGGGGAGCTGTTTTTT.

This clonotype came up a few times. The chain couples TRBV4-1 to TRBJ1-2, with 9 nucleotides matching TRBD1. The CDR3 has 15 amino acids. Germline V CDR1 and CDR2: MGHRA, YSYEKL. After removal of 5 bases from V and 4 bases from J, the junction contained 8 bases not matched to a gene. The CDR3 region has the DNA TGCGCCAGCAGCACCCGGACAGGGGAGGGCTATGGCTACACCTTC. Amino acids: CASSTRTGEGYGYTF.

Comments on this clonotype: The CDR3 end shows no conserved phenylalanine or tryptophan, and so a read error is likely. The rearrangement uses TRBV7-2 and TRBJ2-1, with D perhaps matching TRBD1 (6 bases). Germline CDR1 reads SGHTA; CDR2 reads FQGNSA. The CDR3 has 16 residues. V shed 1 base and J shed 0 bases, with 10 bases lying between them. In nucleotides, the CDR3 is TGTGCCAGCAGCTTAGAAAGGGGGATCTCCTACAATGAGCAGTTCTTG. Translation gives CASSLERGISYNEQFL.

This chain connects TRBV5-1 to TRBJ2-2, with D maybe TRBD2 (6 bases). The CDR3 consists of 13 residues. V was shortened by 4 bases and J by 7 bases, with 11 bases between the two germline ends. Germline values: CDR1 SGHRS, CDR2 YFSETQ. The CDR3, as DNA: TGCGCCAGCAGCCCCCGGGGGAGCGGGGAGCTGTTTTTT. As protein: CASSPRGSGELFF.

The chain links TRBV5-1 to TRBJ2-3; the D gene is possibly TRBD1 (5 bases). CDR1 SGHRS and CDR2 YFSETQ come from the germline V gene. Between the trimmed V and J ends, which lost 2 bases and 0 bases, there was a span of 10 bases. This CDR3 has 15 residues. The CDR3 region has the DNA TGCGCCAGCAGCTTAAGGGGTTTAAGCACAGATACGCAGTATTTT. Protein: CASSLRGLSTDTQYF. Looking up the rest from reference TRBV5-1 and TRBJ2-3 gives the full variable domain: KAGVTQTPRYLIKTRGQQVTLSCSPISGHRSVSWYQQTPGQGLQFLFEYFSETQRNKGNFPGRFSGRQFSNSRSEMNVSTLELGDSALYLCASSLRGLSTDTQYFGPGTRLTVL.

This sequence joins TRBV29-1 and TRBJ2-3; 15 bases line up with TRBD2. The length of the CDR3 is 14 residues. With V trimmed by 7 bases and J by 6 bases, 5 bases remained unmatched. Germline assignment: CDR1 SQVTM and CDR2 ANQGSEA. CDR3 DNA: TGCAGCGCCGGACTAGCGGGAGGGCCGGATACGCAGTATTTT. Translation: CSAGLAGGPDTQYF.

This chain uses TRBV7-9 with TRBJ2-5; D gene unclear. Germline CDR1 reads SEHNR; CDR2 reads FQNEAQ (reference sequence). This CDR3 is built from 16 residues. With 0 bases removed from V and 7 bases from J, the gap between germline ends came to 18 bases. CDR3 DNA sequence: TGTGCCAGCAGCTTAGCACAGCTTCGGCCCCCGGGGACCCAGTACTTC. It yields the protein CASSLAQLRPPGTQYF.

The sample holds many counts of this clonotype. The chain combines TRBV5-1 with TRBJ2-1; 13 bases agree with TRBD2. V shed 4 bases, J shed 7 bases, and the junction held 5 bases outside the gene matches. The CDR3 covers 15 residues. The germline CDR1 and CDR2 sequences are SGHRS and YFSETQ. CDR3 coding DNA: TGCGCCAGCAGCCTCCGGACTAGCGGGAGTAATGAGCAGTTCTTC. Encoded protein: CASSLRTSGSNEQFF.

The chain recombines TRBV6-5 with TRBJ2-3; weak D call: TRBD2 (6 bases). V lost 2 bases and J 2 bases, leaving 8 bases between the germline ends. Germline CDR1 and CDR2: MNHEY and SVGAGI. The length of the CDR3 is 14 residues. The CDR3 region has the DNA TGTGCCAGCAGTTACATACTAGCCACAGATACGCAGTATTTT. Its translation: CASSYILATDTQYF.

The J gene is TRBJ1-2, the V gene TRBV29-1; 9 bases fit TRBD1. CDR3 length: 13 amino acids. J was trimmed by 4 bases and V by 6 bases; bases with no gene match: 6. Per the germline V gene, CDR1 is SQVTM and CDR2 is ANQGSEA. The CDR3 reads CSVPGTGIYGYTF. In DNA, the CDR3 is TGCAGCGTCCCCGGGACAGGGATCTATGGCTACACCTTC.

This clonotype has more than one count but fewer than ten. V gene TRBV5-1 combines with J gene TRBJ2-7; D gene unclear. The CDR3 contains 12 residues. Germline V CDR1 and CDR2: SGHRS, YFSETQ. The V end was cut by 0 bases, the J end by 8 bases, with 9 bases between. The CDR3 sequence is CASSLELDKQYF. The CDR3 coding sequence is TGCGCCAGCAGCTTGGAGCTCGATAAGCAGTACTTC.

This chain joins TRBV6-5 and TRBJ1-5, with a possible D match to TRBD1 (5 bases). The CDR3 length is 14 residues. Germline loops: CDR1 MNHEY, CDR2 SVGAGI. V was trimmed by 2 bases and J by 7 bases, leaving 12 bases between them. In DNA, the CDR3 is TGTGCCAGCAGTTACAACGGGGCCAGGCAGCCCCAGCATTTT. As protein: CASSYNGARQPQHF.

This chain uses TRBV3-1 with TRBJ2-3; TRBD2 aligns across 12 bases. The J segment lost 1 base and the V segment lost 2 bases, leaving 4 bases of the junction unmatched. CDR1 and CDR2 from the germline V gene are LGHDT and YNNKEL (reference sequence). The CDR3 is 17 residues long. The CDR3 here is CASSQLAGGLRTDTQYF. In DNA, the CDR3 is TGTGCCAGCAGCCAACTAGCGGGAGGGCTCCGCACAGATACGCAGTATTTT.